This TCR beta chain was identified in a study of T-cell memory formation after mild COVID-19. Trimming took 2 bases from V and 0 from J, leaving 4 bases between them. The germline gives CDR1 MNHEY, CDR2 SVGEGT. The CDR3 totals 13 residues. Concerning this clonotype: Its antigen remains unknown.

In TCRdb, the 5' RACE reads were re-called with MiXCR into one record per CDR3 protein. The sample has roughly 160,000 distinct CDR3 sequences, roughly 13% seen once. Study-wide points: Several responding clones turned up in pre-infection memory, indicating that cross-reactive memory may have taken part. Contracting CD4+ clones sat mainly in CM and EM; CD8+ in EMRA.

This TCR derives from a man between 18 and 29 years old who had mild COVID-19 (a few samples of this study predate the infection). Cell type and time point are not known. The chain has TRBV6-2 or TRBV6-3 and TRBJ1-1, with D hard to call. The sequenced material came from PBMCs or a T cell subset sorted from them (not recorded which). CDR3 nucleotides: TGTGCCAGCAGTTACCCATTGAACACTGAAGCTTTCTTT. Protein product: CASSYPLNTEAFF.